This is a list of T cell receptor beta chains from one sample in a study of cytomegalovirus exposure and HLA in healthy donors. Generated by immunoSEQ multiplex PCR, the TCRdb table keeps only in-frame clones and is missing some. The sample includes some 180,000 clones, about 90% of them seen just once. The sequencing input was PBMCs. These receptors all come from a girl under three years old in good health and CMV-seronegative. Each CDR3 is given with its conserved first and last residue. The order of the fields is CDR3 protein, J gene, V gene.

CDR3aa: CASSPRLAGGSTDTQYF
j_gene: TRBJ2-3
v_gene: TRBV4-1

CDR3aa: CASSPSSGGAGSEQYF
j_gene: TRBJ2-7
v_gene: TRBV7-4

CDR3aa: CASEVGGTDSQYF
j_gene: TRBJ2-3
v_gene: TRBV5-1

CDR3aa: CAFPLLGTRTANTGELFF
j_gene: TRBJ2-2
v_gene: TRBV7-9

CDR3aa: CASSQEARQVATNEKLFF
j_gene: TRBJ1-4
v_gene: TRBV4-3

CDR3aa: CASSYGLAGAETQYF
j_gene: TRBJ2-5
v_gene: TRBV4-3

CDR3aa: CASSLVGTSTDTQYF
j_gene: TRBJ2-3
v_gene: TRBV5-1

CDR3aa: CASSVSYGYTF
j_gene: TRBJ1-2
v_gene: TRBV5-6

CDR3aa: CATRIAESSYNEQFF
j_gene: TRBJ2-1
v_gene: TRBV6-1

CDR3aa: CASSESARSNQPQHF
j_gene: TRBJ1-5
v_gene: TRBV6-1